The 9 T cell receptor beta chains listed next were all sequenced from one sample in a study of blood T cell repertoires in COVID-19. The protocol was immunoSEQ multiplex PCR, while the TCRdb copy is restricted to in-frame clones and leaves out a portion. The data contain approximately 100,000 clones, more than 90% of them seen just once; the ten biggest clones take up 4.5% to 6%. Sequencing was done on a sample of peripheral blood. These receptors were taken from a man between 65 and 80 years old with acute or convalescent COVID-19.

The CDR3 loop is CASSLASVGAWYIQYF. Written as DNA, the CDR3 is TGTGCCAGCAGTTTAGCCTCGGTGGGCGCATGGTACATTCAGTACTTC. The V call is TRBV28, the J call TRBJ2-4; D uncertain. CDR3 length: 16 amino acids. V dropped 2 bases and J dropped 8 bases, with 19 bases sitting between them. Germline loops: CDR1 MDHEN, CDR2 SYDVKM.

This chain joins TRBV19 and TRBJ1-2; weak D call: TRBD1 (5 bases). V dropped 3 bases and J dropped 1 base, with 12 bases sitting between them. Germline V gene sequence: CDR1 LNHDA, CDR2 SQIVND (reference sequence). This CDR3 comprises 15 residues. The CDR3 spells CASSIPGPGNYGYTF. The CDR3 DNA reads as TGTGCCAGTAGTATCCCAGGGCCAGGTAACTATGGCTACACCTTC.

This clone is a singleton in its sample. V gene TRBV18 combines with J gene TRBJ2-7, with 12 nucleotides matching TRBD2. Trimming took 5 bases from V and 4 from J; bases not matched to a gene: 9. This CDR3 is built from 16 residues. Germline assignment: CDR1 KGHSH and CDR2 LQKENI. CDR3 nucleotides: TGTGCCAGCTCAGAACCTAGCGGGAGGGCCTCTTACGAGCAGTACTTC. Translation gives CASSEPSGRASYEQYF.

V and J are TRBV4-3 and TRBJ2-3; D might be TRBD2 (6 bases). V was pared by 0 bases and J by 3 bases, with 7 bases between. The CDR3 sequence is 14 residues long. Germline CDR1 is LGHNA and CDR2 is YSLEER. The DNA for the CDR3 is TGCGCCAGCAGCCAAGATGGAGGGACAGATACGCAGTATTTT. Its protein is CASSQDGGTDTQYF.

For the CDR3, the DNA is TGTGCCAGCTCACCTGGGCGGGGAGACTATGGCTACACCTTC. Translating it yields CASSPGRGDYGYTF. V usage is TRBV18 and J usage is TRBJ1-2; the D is unclear. V was shortened by 3 bases and J by 3 bases, with 11 bases between the two germline ends. The V gene's germline CDR1 is KGHSH and CDR2 LQKENI. The CDR3 runs to 14 residues.

This sequence joins TRBV12-3 or TRBV12-4 and TRBJ1-2; D is uncertain. V dropped 8 bases and J dropped 8 bases, with 12 bases sitting between them. The CDR3 covers 11 residues. CDR3 sequence (DNA): TGTGCCAGCGGAGGATCGGGGGGCTACACCTTC. The encoded protein is CASGGSGGYTF.

CDR3 DNA sequence: TGTGCCAGCAGTCCTCGGCTAGCCTACAATGAGCAGTTCTTC. It specifies CASSPRLAYNEQFF. The chain joins TRBV28 to TRBJ2-1; no definite D call. CDR1 MDHEN and CDR2 SYDVKM come from the germline V gene. The germline V and J ends were trimmed by 5 bases and 2 bases, with 10 bases remaining between them. The CDR3 consists of 14 residues.

J is TRBJ1-6 and V is TRBV3-1 (or the pseudogene TRBV3-2), with 7 nucleotides matching TRBD1. The CDR3 consists of 16 residues. V gave up 1 base and J gave up 10 bases; unmatched junction bases: 10. Germline assignment: CDR1 LGHDT and CDR2 YNNKEL (reference sequence). The chain's CDR3 is CASSQGAGGNASPLHF. The DNA of the CDR3 is TGTGCCAGCAGCCAAGGGGCAGGGGGTAATGCGTCACCCCTCCACTTT.

The rearrangement uses TRBV3-1 (or the pseudogene TRBV3-2) and TRBJ1-2, with 8 bases matching TRBD1. The V gene end was trimmed by 3 bases and the J gene end by 4 bases; junction bases not matched to a gene: 7. Germline assignment: CDR1 LGHDT and CDR2 YNNKEL (reference sequence). The CDR3 has 15 amino acids. The DNA for the CDR3 is TGTGCCAGCAGCCACCCGACAGGGGTTTCCTATGGCTACACCTTC. Residues: CASSHPTGVSYGYTF.